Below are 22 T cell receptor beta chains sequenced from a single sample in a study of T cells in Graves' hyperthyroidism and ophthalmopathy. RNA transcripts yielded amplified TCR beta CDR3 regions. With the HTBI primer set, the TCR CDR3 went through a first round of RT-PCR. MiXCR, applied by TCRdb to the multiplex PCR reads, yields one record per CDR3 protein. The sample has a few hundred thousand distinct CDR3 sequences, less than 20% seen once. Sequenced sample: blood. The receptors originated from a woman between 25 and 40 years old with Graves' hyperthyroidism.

The CDR3 DNA follows: TGTGCCAGCAGTAAAGAGCAGCGCAGCCCTAGCTCCTACAATGAGCAGTTCTTC. Amino acids: CASSKEQRSPSSYNEQFF. The V call is TRBV5-4, the J call TRBJ2-1; no reliable D call. Trimming took 5 bases from V and 0 from J, leaving 21 bases between them. The CDR3 is made up of 18 amino acids. The germline CDR1 and CDR2 sequences are SGHNT and YYREEE (reference sequence).

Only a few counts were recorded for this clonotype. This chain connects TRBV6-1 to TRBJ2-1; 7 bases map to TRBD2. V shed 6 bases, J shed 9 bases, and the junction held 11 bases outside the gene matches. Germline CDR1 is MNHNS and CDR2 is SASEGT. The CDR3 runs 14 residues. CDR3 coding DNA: TGTGCCAGCAGAGTTCTGGGGGGGACGGGTGAGCAGTTCTTC. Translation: CASRVLGGTGEQFF.

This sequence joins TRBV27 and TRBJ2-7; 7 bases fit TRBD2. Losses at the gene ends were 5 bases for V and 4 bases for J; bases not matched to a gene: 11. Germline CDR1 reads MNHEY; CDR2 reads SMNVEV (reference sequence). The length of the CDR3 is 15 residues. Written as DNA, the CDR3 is TGTGCCAGCAGTCCAGTGAGCGGGAAAGAATACGAGCAGTACTTC. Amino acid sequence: CASSPVSGKEYEQYF.

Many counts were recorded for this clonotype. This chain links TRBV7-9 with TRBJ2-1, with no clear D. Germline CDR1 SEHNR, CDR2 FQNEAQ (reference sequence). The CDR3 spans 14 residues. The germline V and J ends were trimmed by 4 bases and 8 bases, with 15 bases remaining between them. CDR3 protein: CASSSDLSLHEQFF. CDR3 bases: TGTGCCAGCAGCTCTGACCTAAGCTTGCATGAGCAGTTCTTC. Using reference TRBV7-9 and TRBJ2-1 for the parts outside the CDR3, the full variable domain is DTGVSQNPRHKITKRGQNVTFRCDPISEHNRLYWYRQTLGQGPEFLTYFQNEAQLEKSRLLSDRFSAERPKGSFSTLEIQRTEQGDSAMYLCASSSDLSLHEQFFGPGTRLTVL.

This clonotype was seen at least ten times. CDR3: CASSRTSGGSMYNEQFF. The CDR3 nucleotides are TGTGCCAGCAGTCGGACTAGCGGGGGGTCTATGTACAATGAGCAGTTCTTC. The J gene is TRBJ2-1, the V gene TRBV6-1; 14 nucleotides agree with TRBD2. The V gene end was trimmed by 5 bases and the J gene end by 4 bases; junction bases not matched to a gene: 7. This CDR3 is built from 17 residues. CDR1 and CDR2 (germline): MNHNS, SASEGT.

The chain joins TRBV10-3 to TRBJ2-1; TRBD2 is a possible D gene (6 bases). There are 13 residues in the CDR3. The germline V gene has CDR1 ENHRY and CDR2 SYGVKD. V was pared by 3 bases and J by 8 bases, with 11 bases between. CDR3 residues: CAISDGGIDEQFF. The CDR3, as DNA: TGTGCCATCAGTGACGGCGGGATCGATGAGCAGTTCTTC.

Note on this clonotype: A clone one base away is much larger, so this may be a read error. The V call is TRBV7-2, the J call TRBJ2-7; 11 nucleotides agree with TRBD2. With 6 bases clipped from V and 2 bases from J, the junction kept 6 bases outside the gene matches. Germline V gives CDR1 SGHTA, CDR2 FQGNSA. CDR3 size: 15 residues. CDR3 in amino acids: CASSGTSGSTYEQYF. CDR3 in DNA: TGTGCCAGCAGTGGAACTAGCGGGAGCACCTACGAGCAGTACTTC.

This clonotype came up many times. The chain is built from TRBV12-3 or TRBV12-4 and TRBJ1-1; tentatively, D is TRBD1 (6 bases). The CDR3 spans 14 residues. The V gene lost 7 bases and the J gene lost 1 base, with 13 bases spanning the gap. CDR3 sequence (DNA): TGTGCCAGCACCCACACAGGGCGGAACACTGAAGCTTTCTTT. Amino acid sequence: CASTHTGRNTEAFF.

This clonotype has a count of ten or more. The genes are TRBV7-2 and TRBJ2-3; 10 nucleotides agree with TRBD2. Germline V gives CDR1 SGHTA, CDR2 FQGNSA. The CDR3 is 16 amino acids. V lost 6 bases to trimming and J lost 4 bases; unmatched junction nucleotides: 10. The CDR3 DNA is TGTGCCAGCAGTTTGCTAGCGGGAGTAAGTGCAGATACGCAGTATTTT. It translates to CASSLLAGVSADTQYF.

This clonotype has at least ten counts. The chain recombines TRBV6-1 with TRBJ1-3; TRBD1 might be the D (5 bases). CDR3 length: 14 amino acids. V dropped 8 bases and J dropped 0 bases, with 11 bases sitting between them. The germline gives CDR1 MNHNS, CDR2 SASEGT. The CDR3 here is CASFGQRSGNTIYF. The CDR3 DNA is TGTGCCAGCTTCGGACAACGCTCTGGAAACACCATATATTTT.

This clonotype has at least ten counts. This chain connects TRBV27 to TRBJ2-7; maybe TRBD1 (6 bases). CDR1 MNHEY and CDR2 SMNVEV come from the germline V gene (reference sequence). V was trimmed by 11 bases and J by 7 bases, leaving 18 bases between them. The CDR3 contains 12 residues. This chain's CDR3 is CAGGRSQGEQYF. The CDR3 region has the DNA TGTGCCGGCGGGCGTTCCCAGGGGGAGCAGTACTTC.

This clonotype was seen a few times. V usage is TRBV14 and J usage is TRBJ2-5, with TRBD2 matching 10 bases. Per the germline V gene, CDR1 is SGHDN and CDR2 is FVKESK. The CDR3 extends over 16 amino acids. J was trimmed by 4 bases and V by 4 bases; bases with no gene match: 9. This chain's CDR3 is CASSLWTSGQRETQYF. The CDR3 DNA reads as TGTGCCAGCAGCCTTTGGACTAGCGGCCAAAGAGAGACCCAGTACTTC.

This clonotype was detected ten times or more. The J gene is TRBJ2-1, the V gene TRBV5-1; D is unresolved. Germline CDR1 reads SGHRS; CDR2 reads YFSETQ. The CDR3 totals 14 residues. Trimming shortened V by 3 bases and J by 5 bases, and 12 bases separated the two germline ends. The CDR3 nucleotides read TGCGCCAGCAGCTATGTCGCTGTTAACAATGAGCAGTTCTTC. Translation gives CASSYVAVNNEQFF.

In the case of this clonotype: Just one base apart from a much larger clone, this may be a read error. CDR3 region: CASRGLTGRDTQCF. CDR3 DNA: TGTGCCAGCAGAGGCCTCACAGGGCGAGATACGCAGTGTTTT. V usage is TRBV2 and J usage is TRBJ2-3, with a tentative D call TRBD1 (6 bases). The CDR3 is 14 amino acids. Germline CDR1 and CDR2: SNHLY and FYNNEI.

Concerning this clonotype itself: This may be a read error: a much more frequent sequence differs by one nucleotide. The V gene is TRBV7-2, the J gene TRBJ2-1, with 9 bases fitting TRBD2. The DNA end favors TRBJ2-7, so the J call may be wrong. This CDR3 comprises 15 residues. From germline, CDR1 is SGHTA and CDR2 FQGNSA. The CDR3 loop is CASSPAGGLPNEQYF. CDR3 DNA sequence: TGTGCCAGCAGCCCAGCGGGAGGCCTTCCCAATGAGCAGTACTTC.

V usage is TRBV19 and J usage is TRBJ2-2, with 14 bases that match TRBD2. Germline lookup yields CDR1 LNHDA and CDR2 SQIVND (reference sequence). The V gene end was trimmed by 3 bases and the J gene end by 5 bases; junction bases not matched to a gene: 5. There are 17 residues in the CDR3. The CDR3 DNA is TGTGCCAGTAGTATTGGGACTAGCGGGAGATTTACCGGGGAGCTGTTTTTT. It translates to CASSIGTSGRFTGELFF.

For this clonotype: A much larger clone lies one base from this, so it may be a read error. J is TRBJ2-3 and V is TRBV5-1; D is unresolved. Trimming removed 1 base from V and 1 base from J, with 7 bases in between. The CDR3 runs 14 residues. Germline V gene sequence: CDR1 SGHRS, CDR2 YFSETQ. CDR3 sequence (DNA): TGCGCCAGCAGCTTGTGGGTGGGCACAGATACGCAGTATTTT. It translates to CASSLWVGTDTQYF.

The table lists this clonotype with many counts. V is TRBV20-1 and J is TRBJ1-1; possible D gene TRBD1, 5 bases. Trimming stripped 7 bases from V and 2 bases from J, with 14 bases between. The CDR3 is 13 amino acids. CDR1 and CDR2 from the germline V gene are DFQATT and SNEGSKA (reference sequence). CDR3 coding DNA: TGCAGTGGGGGGACGGCGGACAACACTGAAGCTTTCTTT. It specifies CSGGTADNTEAFF.

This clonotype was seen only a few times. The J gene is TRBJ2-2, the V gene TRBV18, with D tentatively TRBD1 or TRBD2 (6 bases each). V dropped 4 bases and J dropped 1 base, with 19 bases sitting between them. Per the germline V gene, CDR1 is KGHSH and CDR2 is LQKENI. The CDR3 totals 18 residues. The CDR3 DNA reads TGTGCCAGCTCACGAGACGAGGCGGGACAACTGAACACCGGGGAGCTGTTTTTT. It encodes CASSRDEAGQLNTGELFF.

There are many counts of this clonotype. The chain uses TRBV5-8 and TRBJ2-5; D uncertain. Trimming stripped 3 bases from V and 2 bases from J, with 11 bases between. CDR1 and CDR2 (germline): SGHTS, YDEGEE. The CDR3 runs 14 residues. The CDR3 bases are TGTGCCAGCAGCTCCTACAGTACACAAGAGACCCAGTACTTC. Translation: CASSSYSTQETQYF.

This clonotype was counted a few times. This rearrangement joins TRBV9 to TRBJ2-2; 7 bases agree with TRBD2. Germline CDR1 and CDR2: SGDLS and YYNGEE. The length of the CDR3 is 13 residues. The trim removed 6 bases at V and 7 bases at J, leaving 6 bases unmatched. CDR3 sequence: CASKGIAGGELFF. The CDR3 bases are TGTGCCAGCAAGGGGATAGCGGGCGGGGAGCTGTTTTTT. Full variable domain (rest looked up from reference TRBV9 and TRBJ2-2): DSGVTQTPKHLITATGQRVTLRCSPRSGDLSVYWYQQSLDQGLQFLIQYYNGEERAKGNILERFSAQQFPDLHSELNLSSLELGDSALYFCASKGIAGGELFFGEGSRLTVL.

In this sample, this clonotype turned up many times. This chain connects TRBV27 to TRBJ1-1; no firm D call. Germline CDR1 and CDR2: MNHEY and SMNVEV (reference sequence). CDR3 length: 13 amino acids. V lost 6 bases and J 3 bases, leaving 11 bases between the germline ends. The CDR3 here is CASRPPSDTEAFF. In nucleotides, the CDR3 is TGTGCCAGCAGACCCCCGTCGGACACTGAAGCTTTCTTT.